The 2 T cell receptor beta chains below were found in one sample sequenced in a study of siplizumab effects on memory and regulatory T cells. Sequenced by immunoSEQ multiplex PCR; TCRdb stores in-frame clones only, minus some. The repertoire holds about 69,000 clones, with approximately 89% as singletons. The sample comprised Tregs sorted from blood. The receptors originated from a human donor in good health.

The chain recombines TRBV9 with TRBJ2-1; 8 nucleotides agree with TRBD2. The length of the CDR3 is 15 residues. With 2 bases clipped from V and 5 bases from J, the junction kept 6 bases outside the gene matches. Germline CDR1 and CDR2: SGDLS and YYNGEE. The CDR3 here is CASSVGLGYDNEQFF. In nucleotides, the CDR3 is TGTGCCAGCAGCGTGGGACTAGGATATGACAATGAGCAGTTCTTC.

CDR3 nucleotide sequence: TGTGCCGGAGGACAGTCCTACGAGCAGTACTTC. Translated: CAGGQSYEQYF. The chain recombines TRBV30 with TRBJ2-7; a weak D match, TRBD1 (6 bases). Trimming shortened V by 8 bases and J by 1 base, and 9 bases separated the two germline ends. This CDR3 spans 11 amino acids. The germline V gene has CDR1 GTSNPN and CDR2 SVGIG (reference sequence).